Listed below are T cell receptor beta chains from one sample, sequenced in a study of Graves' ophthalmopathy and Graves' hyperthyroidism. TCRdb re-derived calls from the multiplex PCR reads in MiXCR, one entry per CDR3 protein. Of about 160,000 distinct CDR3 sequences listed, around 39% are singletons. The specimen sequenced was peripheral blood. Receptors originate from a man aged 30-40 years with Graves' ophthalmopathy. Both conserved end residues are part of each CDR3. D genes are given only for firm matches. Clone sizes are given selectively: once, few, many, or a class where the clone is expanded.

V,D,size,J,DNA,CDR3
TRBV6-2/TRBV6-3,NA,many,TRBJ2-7,TGTGCCAGCAGCCCTCCTGAAGCCACCTACGAGCAGTACTTC,CASSPPEATYEQYF
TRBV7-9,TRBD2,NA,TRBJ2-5,TGTGCCAGCAGCGCTAGCGGGGGGGCCTGGGAGACCCAGTACTTC,CASSASGGAWETQYF
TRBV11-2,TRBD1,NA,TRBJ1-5,TGTGCCAGCAGCAAAGACAGGGAAGGTCAGCCCCAGCATTTT,CASSKDREGQPQHF
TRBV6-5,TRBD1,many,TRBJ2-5,TGTGCCAGCAGTTTCGGACAGGGAAGAGAGACCCAGTACTTC,CASSFGQGRETQYF
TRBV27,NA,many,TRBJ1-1,TGTGCCAGCCGCAAAGGGGGTTGGACTGAAGCTTTCTTT,CASRKGGWTEAFF
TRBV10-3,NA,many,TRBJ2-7,TGTGCCATCAGGGACGGGTCATCCTACGAGCAGTACTTC,CAIRDGSSYEQYF
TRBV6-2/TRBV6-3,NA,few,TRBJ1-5,TGTGCCAGCAGTTACGGCCCACAGCCCCAGCATTTT,CASSYGPQPQHF
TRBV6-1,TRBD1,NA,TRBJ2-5,TGTGCCAGCAGGAACCGGGCTGCGACAGGGATTGAGACCCAGCACTTC,CASRNRAATGIETQHF
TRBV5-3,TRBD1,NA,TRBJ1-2,TGTGCCAGCAGCCCGGACAGGGTAGTGGGCTACACCTTC,CASSPDRVVGYTF
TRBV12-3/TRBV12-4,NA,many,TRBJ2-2,TGTGCCAGCAGTCTTGGGTGGCGGGCCAACACCGGGGAGCTGTTTTTT,CASSLGWRANTGELFF
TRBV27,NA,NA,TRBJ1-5,TGTGCCAGCAGAATGCAGGGGAGCAATCAGCCCCAGCATTTT,CASRMQGSNQPQHF
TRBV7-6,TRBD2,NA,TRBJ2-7,TGTGCCAGCAGCCCAGGGACTAGCGGGTACTACGAGCAGTACTTC,CASSPGTSGYYEQYF
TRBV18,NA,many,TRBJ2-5,TGTGCCAGCTCACCAAGGAGTAAGGGAGAGACCCAGTACTTC,CASSPRSKGETQYF
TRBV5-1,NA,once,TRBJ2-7,TGCGCCAGCAGCCCTGGTAATAGCGGCACCTACGAGCAGTACTTC,CASSPGNSGTYEQYF
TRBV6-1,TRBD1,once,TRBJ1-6,TGTGCCAGCAGTGGCGACAGGGTTTCACCCCTCCACTTT,CASSGDRVSPLHF
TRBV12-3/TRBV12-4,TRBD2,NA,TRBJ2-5,TGTGCCAGCCAACTAGCGGTCCAAGAGACCCAGTACTTC,CASQLAVQETQYF
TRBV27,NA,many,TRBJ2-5,TGTGCCAGCAGTTATACAGGGCGGGCCCAGTACTTC,CASSYTGRAQYF
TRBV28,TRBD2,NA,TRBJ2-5,TGTGCCAGCAGTTCGACTAGCGGGAGAGGAGAGACCCAGTACTTC,CASSSTSGRGETQYF
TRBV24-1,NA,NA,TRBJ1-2,TGTGCCACCAGTGATCCGCCTACCTACACCTTC,CATSDPPTYTF
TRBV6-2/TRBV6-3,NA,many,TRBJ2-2,TGTGCCAGCACCGCTGCGATAGCGAACACCGGGGAGCTGTTTTTT,CASTAAIANTGELFF
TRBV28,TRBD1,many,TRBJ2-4,TGTGCCAGCAGTTACACAGGGGAAAACATTCAGTACTTC,CASSYTGENIQYF
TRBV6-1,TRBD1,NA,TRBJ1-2,TGTGCCAGCAGTGACCCTCCACAGGGGAGTGGTGGCTACACCTTC,CASSDPPQGSGGYTF
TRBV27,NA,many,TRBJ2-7,TGTGCCAGCAGTTCAAATCTACAGGGCTTGAGCGAGCAGTACTTC,CASSSNLQGLSEQYF
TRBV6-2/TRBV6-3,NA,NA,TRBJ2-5,TGTGCCAGCAGTTACCTCCAGTGGGGGAACCAAGAGACCCAGTACTTC,CASSYLQWGNQETQYF
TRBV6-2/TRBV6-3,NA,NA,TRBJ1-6,TGTGCCAGCAGTTACGGGCCGGGGCAAGCCCTCCACTTT,CASSYGPGQALHF
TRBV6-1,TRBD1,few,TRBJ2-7,TGTGCCAGCAGCCTAAACAGGGGCTACGAGCAGTACTTC,CASSLNRGYEQYF
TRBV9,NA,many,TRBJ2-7,TGTGCCAGCAGCCCCACGGACGTCCCGGGTATCGAGAAGCAGTACTTC,CASSPTDVPGIEKQYF
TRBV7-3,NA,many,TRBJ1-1,TGTGCCAGCAGCCGTACCCCCTCCTCAGGAGGGGTTCACTTT,CASSRTPSSGGVHF
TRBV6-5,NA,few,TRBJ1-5,TGTGCCAGCAGTTATCGACAACCCAGGGGCAATCAGCCCCAGCATTTT,CASSYRQPRGNQPQHF
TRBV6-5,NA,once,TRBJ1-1,TGTGCCAGCAGTTACTTCCCCGTCAGGAACACTGAAGCTTTCTTT,CASSYFPVRNTEAFF
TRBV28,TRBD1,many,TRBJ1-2,TGTGCCAGCAGTCGCTGGGGACAGGGGAAATCTGGCTACACCTTC,CASSRWGQGKSGYTF